A single sample is the source of the 25 T cell receptor beta chains below, sequenced in a study of response to subunit inactivated influenza vaccine (dated by TCRdb to between 2017 and 2018). The library was obtained by RT-PCR. TCRdb names Illumina HiSeq 2500 as the instrument used. In TCRdb, the public reads were trimmed at Q25 with fastp and aligned with MiXCR, with productive beta chains retained. Each record represents a unique CDR3 protein, reported with the most common genes and DNA among its rows. The sample table lists 650,000 to 800,000 distinct CDR3 sequences, roughly 14% of them with a count of one. Around 7% of the sample is in the top ten clones. Sample: PBMCs from blood, taken 14 days before vaccination. The receptors were sampled from a man in his fifties who received an inactivated influenza vaccine. Donor details come from another sample of the same person, matched by shared clones.

This clonotype was seen only a few times. The chain uses TRBV7-2 and TRBJ1-5; no reliable D call. V lost 1 base and J 6 bases, leaving 7 bases between the germline ends. Germline CDR1 is SGHTA and CDR2 is FQGNSA. This CDR3 contains 13 residues. The CDR3 loop is CASSLDASQPQHF. The CDR3 DNA sequence: TGTGCCAGCAGCTTAGATGCTTCTCAGCCCCAGCATTTT.

A few counts support this clonotype. The chain joins TRBV4-1 to TRBJ1-6, with 10 positions matching TRBD1. From germline, CDR1 is MGHRA and CDR2 YSYEKL. This CDR3 contains 19 residues. Trimming removed 1 base from V and 7 bases from J; junction bases left unmatched: 13. The CDR3, as DNA: TGCGCCAGCAGCCAAGCTTTAGGGACAGGGGAATTTGTGAATTCACCCCTCCACTTT. Protein sequence: CASSQALGTGEFVNSPLHF.

The sample holds a few counts of this clonotype. The CDR3 sequence: CAWTPQGVGKNIQYF. The DNA of the CDR3 is TGTGCCTGGACGCCCCAGGGGGTCGGGAAAAACATTCAGTACTTC. The gene calls are TRBV30 and TRBJ2-4, with TRBD1 matching 7 bases. The germline CDR1 and CDR2 sequences are GTSNPN and SVGIG (reference sequence). V was clipped by 4 bases and J by 4 bases; unmatched bases: 10. There are 15 residues in the CDR3. Full variable domain (remainder filled in from reference TRBV30 and TRBJ2-4): SQTIHQWPATLVQPVGSPLSLECTVEGTSNPNLYWYRQAAGRGLQLLFYSVGIGQISSEVPQNLSASRPQDRQFILSSKKLLLSDSGFYLCAWTPQGVGKNIQYFGAGTRLSVL.

At least ten counts were recorded for this clonotype. The rearrangement links TRBV28 to TRBJ1-2; D gene ambiguous. This CDR3 is 13 amino acids long. Germline CDR1 reads MDHEN; CDR2 reads SYDVKM. The V end was cut by 3 bases, the J end by 4 bases, with 9 bases between. CDR3 DNA: TGTGCCAGCAGTTTTAAGGGCACCTATGGCTACACCTTC. Its translation is CASSFKGTYGYTF.

The V call is TRBV2, the J call TRBJ2-7; 7 bases line up with TRBD1. The CDR3 extends over 16 amino acids. Germline-derived CDR1 and CDR2 are SNHLY and FYNNEI. After removal of 8 bases from V and 2 bases from J, the junction contained 15 bases not matched to a gene. CDR3 nucleotide sequence: TGTGCCAGCGGGTGGACAGGCGGTTCTTTTCCCTACGAGCAGTACTTC. Translated: CASGWTGGSFPYEQYF.

The chain links TRBV20-1 to TRBJ2-3; tentative D call: TRBD1 (6 bases). Germline CDR1 is DFQATT and CDR2 is SNEGSKA (reference sequence). This CDR3 has 14 amino acids. The V gene lost 4 bases and the J gene lost 2 bases, with 13 bases spanning the gap. The CDR3 sequence is CSATRTAYTDTQYF. The CDR3 nucleotides read TGCAGTGCTACCCGGACAGCTTACACAGATACGCAGTATTTT.

This clonotype has just a few counts. This chain links TRBV4-1 with TRBJ1-2; D possibly corresponds to TRBD1 (5 bases). Trimming removed 3 bases from V and 2 bases from J, with 13 bases in between. The germline CDR1 and CDR2 sequences are MGHRA and YSYEKL. The CDR3 consists of 15 residues. The CDR3 coding sequence is TGCGCCAGCAGCCACACGAGCACAGGCAACTATGGCTACACCTTC. Translating gives CASSHTSTGNYGYTF.

This sequence joins TRBV6-1 and TRBJ2-6; 11 positions match TRBD1. The CDR3 is 18 amino acids. Trimming removed 0 bases from V and 1 base from J; junction bases left unmatched: 2. Germline V gene sequence: CDR1 MNHNS, CDR2 SASEGT. The CDR3 reads CASSEAGQGVSGANVLTF. The CDR3 DNA follows: TGTGCCAGCAGTGAAGCGGGACAGGGGGTTTCTGGGGCCAACGTCCTGACTTTC.

The genes are TRBV24-1 and TRBJ2-7; no clear D gene. The CDR3 extends over 14 amino acids. CDR1 and CDR2 from the germline V gene are KGHDR and SFDVKD. V was clipped by 3 bases and J by 2 bases, with 10 bases between them. The DNA for the CDR3 is TGTGCCACCAGTGATATAACCCGACCCTACGAGCAGTACTTC. This translates into CATSDITRPYEQYF.

This clonotype was detected a few times. The rearrangement uses TRBV20-1 and TRBJ2-2; D tentatively reads TRBD1 or TRBD2 (5 bases each). V was clipped by 0 bases and J by 4 bases, with 12 bases between them. In germline, CDR1 is DFQATT, CDR2 SNEGSKA (reference sequence). CDR3 length: 15 amino acids. CDR3 in DNA: TGCAGTGCTAGAGATGCCAGGGACGGCACCGGGGAGCTGTTTTTT. Its protein product is CSARDARDGTGELFF.

In its sample, this clonotype was seen a few times. V gene TRBV5-1 combines with J gene TRBJ1-2; TRBD1 matches at 8 bases. Germline V gives CDR1 SGHRS, CDR2 YFSETQ. With V trimmed by 4 bases and J by 8 bases, 10 bases remained unmatched. The CDR3 runs 14 residues. CDR3 sequence reads: CASSPAGGYGGYTF. CDR3 coding DNA: TGCGCCAGCAGCCCTGCAGGGGGCTACGGCGGCTACACCTTC. Full variable domain (outside the CDR3, taken from reference TRBV5-1 and TRBJ1-2): KAGVTQTPRYLIKTRGQQVTLSCSPISGHRSVSWYQQTPGQGLQFLFEYFSETQRNKGNFPGRFSGRQFSNSRSEMNVSTLELGDSALYLCASSPAGGYGGYTFGSGTRLTVV.

The chain links TRBV5-1 to TRBJ2-3, with 8 nucleotides matching TRBD2. The CDR3 runs to 13 residues. V trimming: 6 bases; J trimming: 2 bases; junction bases outside the gene matches: 2. The germline V gene encodes CDR1 SGHRS and CDR2 YFSETQ. The CDR3: CASKTSVTDTQYF. The DNA of the CDR3 is TGCGCCAGCAAGACTAGCGTCACAGATACGCAGTATTTT.

The gene calls are TRBV20-1 and TRBJ1-6; D remains unclear. The CDR3 is 14 residues long. CDR1 is DFQATT, CDR2 SNEGSKA, per germline (reference sequence). The V end lost 4 bases, the J end lost 5 bases, and 12 bases lay between the germline ends. CDR3 DNA: TGCAGTGCTAAGAAGGGCCGTGATAATTCACCCCTCCACTTT. Amino acid sequence: CSAKKGRDNSPLHF.

This clonotype has only a few counts. J is TRBJ1-5 and V is TRBV20-1; 9 positions match TRBD1. The CDR3 loop spans 15 amino acids. The ends lost 3 bases at V and 7 bases at J; junction bases unmatched: 10. Per the germline V gene, CDR1 is DFQATT and CDR2 is SNEGSKA (reference sequence). The CDR3 sequence is CSASDDRGIRQPQHF. Here the CDR3 DNA reads TGCAGTGCTAGTGACGACAGGGGGATTCGACAGCCCCAGCATTTT.

This chain uses TRBV5-1 with TRBJ2-5; 11 bases agree with TRBD2. The CDR3 runs to 14 residues. Germline V CDR1 and CDR2: SGHRS, YFSETQ. J lost 5 bases, V lost 4 bases, and 4 bases had no gene match. CDR3 in amino acids: CASSETSGTETQYF. CDR3 nucleotides: TGCGCCAGCAGCGAGACTAGCGGGACGGAGACCCAGTACTTC.

In this sample, this clonotype turned up a few times. The V gene is TRBV20-1, the J gene TRBJ2-2, with 7 bases lining up with TRBD2. The CDR3 is 13 amino acids. Per germline, CDR1 DFQATT and CDR2 SNEGSKA (reference sequence). With 3 bases clipped from V and 8 bases from J, the junction kept 6 bases outside the gene matches. CDR3 region: CSASRPGRGELFF. DNA of the CDR3: TGCAGTGCTAGTCGGCCCGGGAGGGGGGAGCTGTTTTTT.

The chain combines TRBV4-3 with TRBJ1-3, with a weak D call TRBD1 (5 bases). Looked up from germline, CDR1 is LGHNA and CDR2 is YSLEER. V was trimmed by 0 bases and J by 0 bases, leaving 15 bases between them. The CDR3 loop spans 18 amino acids. As DNA, the CDR3 is TGCGCCAGCAGCCAAGATTTCCAGGGAACCCACTCTGGAAACACCATATATTTT. Translation: CASSQDFQGTHSGNTIYF.

This clonotype was seen at least ten times. The CDR3 sequence is CSARASSDGELFF. The CDR3 coding sequence is TGCAGTGCTAGAGCCTCCTCTGACGGGGAGCTGTTTTTT. The chain couples TRBV20-1 to TRBJ2-2; D is unclear. Germline assignment: CDR1 DFQATT and CDR2 SNEGSKA (reference sequence). This CDR3 contains 13 residues. Trimming took off 1 base at V and 7 bases at J, with 10 bases between the two ends.

CDR3 region: CASSPLAGSTEAFF. CDR3 coding DNA: TGCGCCAGCAGCCCATTGGCGGGGTCGACTGAAGCTTTCTTT. The chain joins TRBV4-1 to TRBJ1-1; D gene ambiguous. This CDR3 comprises 14 residues. V lost 4 bases to trimming and J lost 5 bases, with 14 bases between them. CDR1 MGHRA and CDR2 YSYEKL come from the germline V gene.

The genes are TRBV5-5 and TRBJ2-1, with 8 bases that match TRBD1. Trimming at V came to 4 bases and at J to 8 bases, leaving 11 bases not matched to a gene. Per germline, CDR1 SGHKS and CDR2 YYEKEE (reference sequence). The CDR3 runs to 15 residues. For the CDR3, the DNA is TGTGCCAGCAGCCTCAGGGGGCCCGGCAGCGATGAGCAGTTCTTC. Protein sequence: CASSLRGPGSDEQFF.

V gene TRBV19 combines with J gene TRBJ2-7, with D maybe TRBD1 (5 bases). This CDR3 comprises 14 residues. Trimming cost V 9 bases and J 2 bases, with 17 bases left between them. Per germline, CDR1 LNHDA and CDR2 SQIVND (reference sequence). This CDR3 is CASVTPTAPYEQYF. Written as DNA, the CDR3 is TGTGCCAGCGTAACTCCGACAGCCCCCTACGAGCAGTACTTC.

This clonotype was detected a few times. The chain is built from TRBV5-1 and TRBJ2-7; 7 bases map to TRBD1. Looked up from germline, CDR1 is SGHRS and CDR2 is YFSETQ. The CDR3 has 17 residues. The J segment lost 0 bases and the V segment lost 3 bases, leaving 12 bases of the junction unmatched. The CDR3 loop reads CASSWNSGTEVSYEQYF. CDR3 DNA: TGCGCCAGCAGCTGGAATTCCGGGACAGAGGTCTCCTACGAGCAGTACTTC.

The chain recombines TRBV14 with TRBJ2-1; D gene ambiguous. CDR1 and CDR2 from the germline V gene are SGHDN and FVKESK. V shed 2 bases and J shed 4 bases, with 6 bases lying between them. The CDR3 consists of 13 residues. The CDR3 sequence: CASSQLGYNEQFF. The CDR3 nucleotides are TGTGCCAGCAGCCAACTGGGGTACAATGAGCAGTTCTTC.

In its sample, this clonotype was seen a few times. This chain joins TRBV6-1 and TRBJ1-5, with D perhaps TRBD1 (5 bases). Looked up from germline, CDR1 is MNHNS and CDR2 is SASEGT. The CDR3 spans 15 residues. V was clipped by 2 bases and J by 0 bases, with 8 bases between them. This CDR3 reads CASSESRASNQPQHF. The CDR3 bases are TGTGCCAGCAGTGAAAGCAGGGCTAGCAATCAGCCCCAGCATTTT.

The rearrangement joins TRBV3-1 to TRBJ2-7, with 10 bases identical to TRBD2. J lost 12 bases, V lost 2 bases, and 7 bases had no gene match. The CDR3 spans 13 residues. CDR1 is LGHDT and CDR2 is YNNKEL in the germline V gene (reference sequence). The CDR3 coding sequence is TGTGCCAGCAGCCAAAGGAGCGGGAGGGGTCCGTACTTC. Protein product: CASSQRSGRGPYF.